This passage covers 18 T cell receptor beta chains from one sample sequenced in a study of T-cell reconstitution after alpha-beta-depleted transplantation in children. TCRbeta library preparation incorporated unique molecular identifiers. MiXCR was run by TCRdb on the PCR reads, yielding one entry per CDR3 protein. In the table there are 480,000 or so distinct CDR3 sequences, over 9.5% of which are singletons. The specimen was PBMCs, collected before TCRalphabeta/CD19-depleted stem cell transplant. The receptors derive from a child aged 2 to 15 with inherited bone marrow failure, due to receive a stem cell transplant.

This clonotype was seen many times. The V gene is TRBV7-9, the J gene TRBJ1-1; 9 nucleotides agree with TRBD1. The CDR3 is made up of 13 amino acids. Looked up from germline, CDR1 is SEHNR and CDR2 is FQNEAQ (reference sequence). Trimming at V came to 5 bases and at J to 10 bases, leaving 8 bases not matched to a gene. The CDR3 DNA is TGTGCCAGCAGCGTGACAGGGGGTCTTCCAGCTTTCTTT. Translation: CASSVTGGLPAFF.

Ten or more counts support this clonotype. The chain employs TRBV4-3 and TRBJ2-1; D possibly corresponds to TRBD2 (6 bases). Trimming left V 5 bases short and J 1 base short, with 15 bases between. There are 16 residues in the CDR3. Germline CDR1 and CDR2: LGHNA and YSLEER. The CDR3 protein is CASSFRTSTSYNEQFF. CDR3 DNA sequence: TGCGCCAGCAGCTTTCGTACTAGCACTTCCTACAATGAGCAGTTCTTC.

This clonotype was recorded at least ten times. The J gene is TRBJ2-1, the V gene TRBV5-1; D not certain. Germline-derived CDR1 and CDR2 are SGHRS and YFSETQ. Trimming pared 2 bases from V and 4 bases from J, leaving 7 bases between. The CDR3 runs 13 residues. CDR3 loop: CASSFDGYNEQFF. The CDR3 DNA follows: TGCGCCAGCAGCTTTGACGGGTACAATGAGCAGTTCTTC.

The table lists this clonotype with a few counts. The chain carries TRBV5-1 and TRBJ1-3, with TRBD1 identical over 7 bases. The CDR3 has 14 amino acids. V shed 4 bases, J shed 3 bases, and the junction held 4 bases outside the gene matches. The germline CDR1 and CDR2 sequences are SGHRS and YFSETQ. CDR3 protein: CASSGDRFGNTIYF. CDR3 bases: TGCGCCAGCAGCGGGGACAGATTTGGAAACACCATATATTTT.

This clonotype was picked up a small number of times. The rearrangement uses TRBV14 and TRBJ2-7, with no clear D. Trimming stripped 4 bases from V and 1 base from J, with 14 bases between. This CDR3 has 15 amino acids. The V gene's germline CDR1 is SGHDN and CDR2 FVKESK. CDR3 sequence (DNA): TGTGCCAGCAGCCCCCCGCGCAGGATGTCCTACGAGCAGTACTTC. Translation gives CASSPPRRMSYEQYF.

At least ten counts were recorded for this clonotype. The chain has TRBV18 and TRBJ2-1, with TRBD2 matching 12 bases. This CDR3 has 16 residues. The germline CDR1 and CDR2 sequences are KGHSH and LQKENI. Losses at the gene ends were 3 bases for V and 8 bases for J; bases not matched to a gene: 8. This CDR3 reads CASSPLAGGPIDEQFF. The CDR3 region has the DNA TGTGCCAGCTCACCCCTAGCGGGAGGGCCCATCGATGAGCAGTTCTTC.

This rearrangement joins TRBV5-4 to TRBJ2-2; 8 positions match TRBD1. V lost 0 bases and J lost 4; bases outside the gene matches: 8. CDR3 length: 17 amino acids. CDR1 is SGHNT, CDR2 YYREEE, per germline (reference sequence). CDR3 in DNA: TGTGCCAGCAGCTTGGGCCCCGACAGGGGTGGCACCGGGGAGCTGTTTTTT. It codes for CASSLGPDRGGTGELFF.

This clonotype was counted only a few times. The rearrangement links TRBV12-3 or TRBV12-4 to TRBJ1-5; unclear D gene. Deletions cut 3 bases from V and 4 bases from J, with 19 bases between. The CDR3 contains 17 residues. The CDR3 spells CASSFWFTQTGNQPQHF. The CDR3 region has the DNA TGTGCCAGCAGTTTCTGGTTTACGCAAACGGGGAATCAGCCCCAGCATTTT.

This clonotype was counted once. A much larger clone differs from this one at a single base, so this may be a read error. J is TRBJ2-1 and V is TRBV7-4; tentatively, D is TRBD2 (6 bases). The germline V gene encodes CDR1 SGHVT and CDR2 SQSDAQ. The CDR3 is 15 residues long. The CDR3 DNA reads TGTGGCAGCAGCTTAGTCACTAGCTCGGGCAATGAGCAGTTCTTC. As protein: CGSSLVTSSGNEQFF. The full variable domain, its missing parts supplied by reference TRBV7-4 and TRBJ2-1, is GAGVSQSPRYKVAKRGRDVALRCDSISGHVTLYWYRQTLGQGSEVLTYSQSDAQRDKSGRPSGRFSAERPERSVSTLKIQRTEQGDSAVYLCGSSLVTSSGNEQFFGPGTRLTVL.

The V call is TRBV12-3 or TRBV12-4, the J call TRBJ2-4, with 8 bases fitting TRBD1. This CDR3 region has 16 residues. Germline trimming cut 5 bases from V and 3 bases from J; bases unmatched to any gene: 9. The CDR3 coding sequence is TGTGCCAGCAGTCCAGTTACAGGGGGAAGCAAAAACATTCAGTACTTC. Translation gives CASSPVTGGSKNIQYF.

The table lists this clonotype with many counts. The V and J genes are TRBV19 and TRBJ2-3, with D perhaps matching TRBD1 (6 bases). V was cut by 3 bases and J by 7 bases, with 17 bases left in between. The CDR3 is made up of 15 amino acids. Germline CDR1 LNHDA, CDR2 SQIVND (reference sequence). As DNA, the CDR3 is TGTGCCAGTAGTATCACCGGGACAAATCCCCATACGCAGTATTTT. Protein product: CASSITGTNPHTQYF.

At least ten counts were recorded for this clonotype. The V and J genes are TRBV5-1 and TRBJ2-7; D might be TRBD2 (5 bases). CDR1 is SGHRS, CDR2 YFSETQ, per germline. The V end was cut by 2 bases, the J end by 5 bases, with 17 bases between. CDR3 size: 15 residues. The DNA for the CDR3 is TGCGCCAGCAGCTTCGGTGGAGGAAAGGACCACGAGCAGTACTTC. Translating it yields CASSFGGGKDHEQYF.

In this sample, this clonotype turned up many times. This chain connects TRBV20-1 to TRBJ2-2; D not resolved. The CDR3 is 13 residues long. Trimming removed 6 bases from V and 3 bases from J, with 11 bases in between. Germline V gene data show CDR1 as DFQATT and CDR2 as SNEGSKA (reference sequence). This CDR3 is CSAFRPDTGELFF. CDR3 DNA: TGCAGTGCCTTTCGACCAGACACCGGGGAGCTGTTTTTT.

This clonotype was seen a handful of times. V usage is TRBV19 and J usage is TRBJ2-3, with TRBD2 matching 7 bases. Trimming cost V 5 bases and J 1 base; bases outside gene matches: 6. In germline, CDR1 is LNHDA, CDR2 SQIVND (reference sequence). The CDR3 contains 15 residues. CDR3 in amino acids: CASSLTSSGTDTQYF. DNA of the CDR3: TGTGCCAGTAGTCTGACTAGCTCCGGCACAGATACGCAGTATTTT.

This clonotype was detected many times. The genes are TRBV3-1 and TRBJ2-7, with unresolved D. The CDR3 sequence is 15 residues long. V dropped 1 base and J dropped 3 bases, with 13 bases sitting between them. The germline V gene has CDR1 LGHDT and CDR2 YNNKEL (reference sequence). The CDR3 sequence is CASSQGQVLDYEQYF. DNA of the CDR3: TGTGCCAGCAGCCAAGGGCAGGTATTGGACTACGAGCAGTACTTC.

This clonotype appeared many times. The chain links TRBV4-1 to TRBJ1-1; 8 bases match TRBD1. The germline CDR1 and CDR2 sequences are MGHRA and YSYEKL. The trim removed 4 bases at V and 1 base at J, leaving 8 bases unmatched. The CDR3 contains 16 residues. The CDR3 region has the DNA TGCGCCAGCAGCCTTCCGACAGGGGCGGCGAACACTGAAGCTTTCTTT. Encoded protein: CASSLPTGAANTEAFF.

This clonotype was seen repeatedly, ten times or more. The chain employs TRBV27 and TRBJ1-1; the D is unclear. V lost 6 bases, J lost 4 bases, and 15 bases lay in between. CDR3 length: 14 residues. Germline CDR1 reads MNHEY; CDR2 reads SMNVEV (reference sequence). Here the CDR3 DNA reads TGTGCCAGCAGGCCGGACGGTTTGGGCACTGAAGCTTTCTTT. Residues: CASRPDGLGTEAFF.

This clonotype was seen more than once but under ten times. The V gene is TRBV5-6, the J gene TRBJ2-1, with 9 nucleotides matching TRBD2. Trimming took 4 bases from V and 8 from J; bases not matched to a gene: 13. Germline assignment: CDR1 SGHDT and CDR2 YYEEEE. The CDR3 sequence is 16 residues long. The CDR3 sequence is CASSPRQREASDEQFF. The DNA for the CDR3 is TGTGCCAGCAGCCCAAGGCAGCGGGAGGCTAGCGATGAGCAGTTCTTC.